This T cell receptor beta chain is from a study of early T cells in non-severe SARS-CoV-2 infection. Individual cDNA molecules each received unique molecular identifiers attached to them. TCRdb re-derived calls from the 5' RACE reads in MiXCR, one entry per CDR3 protein. The sample holds about 77,000 distinct CDR3 sequences, around a tenth seen once. The germline gives CDR1 SGHVS, CDR2 FNYEAQ. Trimming took 5 bases from V and 0 from J, leaving 15 bases between them. The CDR3 is made up of 16 amino acids. This clonotype was detected ten times or more. The genes are TRBV7-6 and TRBJ2-3, with D perhaps matching TRBD2 (5 bases). This receptor was identified in an adult who was a healthcare worker with PCR-confirmed SARS-CoV-2 infection or an uninfected control (not recorded which). Sequenced sample: whole blood. CDR3 coding DNA: TGTGCCAGCAGCCCCGATAGGCGCGGGAGCACAGATACGCAGTATTTT. Translation gives CASSPDRRGSTDTQYF.